Below are 2 T cell receptor beta chains sequenced from a single sample in a study of blood T cell repertoires in COVID-19. Some clones are missing from TCRdb's copy, which holds only in-frame ones; the method was immunoSEQ multiplex PCR. Of approximately 87,000 clones in the sample, more than 85% were seen once. Input material: peripheral blood. These receptors came from a man in his 70s with active or convalescent COVID-19.

V and J are TRBV5-1 and TRBJ2-5; 9 bases line up with TRBD2. J lost 5 bases, V lost 2 bases, and 7 bases had no gene match. Germline V lookup: CDR1 SGHRS, CDR2 YFSETQ. The CDR3 runs 15 residues. The CDR3 here is CASSFSGRREETQYF. The CDR3 coding sequence is TGCGCCAGCAGCTTTAGCGGGAGAAGGGAGGAGACCCAGTACTTC.

The chain links TRBV28 to TRBJ2-1, with a possible D match to TRBD2 (6 bases). With 4 bases removed from V and 3 bases from J, the gap between germline ends came to 13 bases. CDR1 is MDHEN and CDR2 is SYDVKM in the germline V gene. The CDR3 totals 15 residues. Here the CDR3 reads CASSSAGTFYNEQFF. CDR3 bases: TGTGCCAGCAGTTCAGCCGGGACTTTCTACAATGAGCAGTTCTTC.